This T cell receptor beta chain was found in a study of shared clonotypes between healthy human individuals (dated by TCRdb to 2018 to 2020). At the level of the whole study: Three men and a couple of women, aged 18 to 49 years, made up the cohort. To estimate repertoire size and how much clonotype sharing occurs between individuals, the study deeply sequenced the blood TCR repertoires of 5 or 6 healthy adults. Libraries were prepared and TCR repertoires were sequenced by different laboratories using diverse techniques, in order to increase sequencing depth and limit assay-specific biases. Per donor, leukapheresis produced somewhere between about 0.94 and 9 billion PBMCs. For each donor, three plates each were used for CD4 naive and CD4 memory, two plates were used for CD8 naive, and one plate was used for CD8 memory. Points the paper makes about the study in general: Sampling was restricted to blood, and TCR repertoires in tissue are likely to differ from TCR repertoires in blood. Even with the large sequencing depth, rarefaction of the sorted-subset datasets indicated that sequencing was incomplete. Compared with non-shared clonotypes, the clonotypes found in all four sorted-subset donors had higher generation probabilities. Because the study included a small number of donors, the genetic and exposure-history diversity represented was limited. When several donors were compared, the shared fraction of clonotypes was 5% to 6.5% for naive CD4, around 3.6% for naive CD8, 2.3% for memory CD4, and around 0.4% for memory CD8. Pairwise subsampling indicated that sequencing depth was expected to affect the degree of clonotype sharing among donors. Estimated clonotype richness was generally larger for naive than for memory subsets.

The donors were healthy, HIV-negative adults who had no recently reported acute infections or vaccinations. All donors were Caucasian adults living in Nashville, Tennessee, USA. CD4+ T cells were enriched by magnetic negative selection, after which naive cells were positively selected on CD45RA and the negative fraction was taken as the memory subset. After blood collection by leukapheresis, PBMCs were isolated using Ficoll-Histopaque density gradient centrifugation and then cryopreserved in the vapor phase of liquid nitrogen. Analytical flow cytometry was used to check the purity and quantity of every magnetically sorted T cell population. Genomic DNA was isolated from every sorted fraction and measured by UV absorbance on a Nanodrop 2000c. Trimming leaves V shorter by 5 bases and J shorter by 5 bases, with the junction holding 8 bases beyond the gene matches. The CDR3 spans 13 residues, from the cysteine through the phenylalanine. Just the 39-base CDR3 DNA is kept, in frame starting at base 1. Via the germline V gene (reference sequence), CDR1 is GTSNPN and CDR2 SVGIG.

Using the deep immunoSEQ assay, multiplex PCR amplified TCR CDR3 regions from genomic DNA. Extracted genomic DNA from each cell subset was spread evenly across all wells of several immunoSEQ 96-well plates, with each plate serving as a replicate. For sorted subsets, each replicate PCR was loaded with approximately 190 ng genomic DNA, equivalent to 32,000 or so T cell genomes. The purified libraries were quantified using a Qubit 3.0 fluorometer, sized with a Bioanalyzer 2100, and then quantified again using the KAPA Library Quantification kit. Every immunoSEQ 96-well plate was sequenced on a separate single-read 150-cycle Illumina NextSeq 550 flow cell. Regarding the original processing steps: Because the immunoSEQ output included only junctional sequences and no quality scores, the filtering could not be the same as the filtering used for full-length reads. Sequences were annotated with PyIR, a Python wrapper for IgBLAST v1.9, and V/J genes and CDR3 were assigned using IMGT germline references. Reads were removed for weak V/J assignments (E-value above 1e-6), missing CDR3, stop codons, out-of-frame junctions, or ambiguous translated residues. V3J clonotypes were defined by identical inferred V gene, J gene, and CDR3 amino acid sequence. Percentage overlap between repertoires was calculated by dividing the number of shared unique clonotypes by the size of the smaller repertoire. Richness of each repertoire was evaluated using RTK rarefaction, the Chao1 estimator, and Recon v2.1 estimates of unobserved clonotypes. For all TCRbeta clonotypes obtained by the gDNA method from a handful of donors, generation probabilities were computed with OLGA. In its TCRdb copy, this immuneACCESS table keeps in-frame sequences only and misses some clones. Where compared with another copy, unresolved V genes explain less than half of these, and the others have no known cause. The V and J calls and clone size were taken over from that table, and D and trimming were inferred from the DNA. The sample contains about 2,500,000 clones, about 92% of them found a single time. Around 0.14% of the sample rests with the top ten.

For this clone: What this receptor recognizes is not known. No qualities accompany the bases; no much larger clone lies one base away. The sample holds other DNA sequences that translate to the same CDR3.

The chain is assembled from TRBV30 and TRBJ1-1; TRBD1 agrees with 7 junctional bases. Sequencing input: naive CD4+ T cells sorted from blood. Explained via the paper, the cell subset or site label denotes: CD45RA+ positively selected. The receptor's source is a young man in good health. The CDR3 reads as follows: CAWGRQGGTEAFF. DNA sequence: TGTGCCTGGGGCCGCCAGGGGGGGACTGAAGCTTTCTTT.